The clone carrying this T cell receptor (beta chain) was seen a few times. Its cognate antigen is unknown. Attachment of unique molecular identifiers to individual cDNA molecules was performed. Each CDR3 protein gets one entry after TCRdb re-called the 5' RACE reads with MiXCR. Among 71,000 or so distinct CDR3 sequences listed, around 15% were seen once. Germline-derived CDR1 and CDR2 are MNHEY and SVGAGI. This CDR3 contains 13 residues. V was shortened by 7 bases and J by 7 bases, with 13 bases between the two germline ends. The data were obtained in a study of early T cells in non-severe SARS-CoV-2 infection. Study information: Unsorted whole blood bulk RNA was sequenced, with unpaired chains. The study's findings and limits: VDJdb matching skewed toward anti-spike CD8 responses, missing private and CD4 specificities.

This chain joins TRBV6-5 and TRBJ1-4; no clear D. The specimen sequenced was whole blood. The TCR comes from an adult who was a healthcare worker with PCR-confirmed SARS-CoV-2 infection or an uninfected control (not recorded which). CDR3: CASTVFTGEKLFF. Here the CDR3 DNA reads TGTGCCAGCACAGTCTTCACGGGTGAAAAACTGTTTTTT.